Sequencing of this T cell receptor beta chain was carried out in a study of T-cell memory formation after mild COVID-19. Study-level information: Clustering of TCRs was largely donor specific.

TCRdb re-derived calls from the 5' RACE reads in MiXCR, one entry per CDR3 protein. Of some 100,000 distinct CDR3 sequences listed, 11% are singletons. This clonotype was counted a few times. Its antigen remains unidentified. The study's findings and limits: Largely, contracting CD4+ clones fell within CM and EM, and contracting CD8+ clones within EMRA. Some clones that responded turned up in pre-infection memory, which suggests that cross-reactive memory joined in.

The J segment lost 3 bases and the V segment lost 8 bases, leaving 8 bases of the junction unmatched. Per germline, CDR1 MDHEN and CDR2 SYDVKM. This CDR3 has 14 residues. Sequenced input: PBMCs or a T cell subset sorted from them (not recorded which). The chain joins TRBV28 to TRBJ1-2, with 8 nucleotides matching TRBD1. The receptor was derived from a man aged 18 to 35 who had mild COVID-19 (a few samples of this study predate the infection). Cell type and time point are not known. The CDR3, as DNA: TGTGCCAGCGGTGACAGGGGAAATTACTATGGCTACACCTTC. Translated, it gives CASGDRGNYYGYTF.